This TCR beta chain emerged from a study of cytomegalovirus exposure and HLA in healthy donors. Study-wide results and caveats: High sensitivity and specificity were reportedly achieved when the classifier diagnosed cytomegalovirus status. In a later analysis, V- and J-gene trimming of beta chains associated with a DCLRE1C missense variant, replicated independently. Researchers reportedly found TCR beta sequences accurately predicted most subjects' HLA-A and HLA-B alleles.

Per germline, CDR1 SGDLS and CDR2 YYNGEE. After removal of 5 bases from V and 6 bases from J, the junction contained 6 bases not matched to a gene. This CDR3 is 14 amino acids long. This clone was observed a single time. No antigen is known for it. Amplification used 60 Vbeta primers and 13 Jbeta primers. Clones were sequenced by immunoSEQ multiplex PCR, and TCRdb holds only the in-frame ones, with some missing. The sample lists under 200,000 clones, roughly 73% occurring once. The clonotype originates from a female donor in good health and CMV-seronegative. Sequencing used PBMCs. The genes are TRBV9 and TRBJ2-1; 9 bases are a match to TRBD2. The CDR3 DNA sequence: TGTGCCAGCAGAAATAGCGGGAGCGGCAATGAGCAGTTCTTC. This encodes CASRNSGSGNEQFF.